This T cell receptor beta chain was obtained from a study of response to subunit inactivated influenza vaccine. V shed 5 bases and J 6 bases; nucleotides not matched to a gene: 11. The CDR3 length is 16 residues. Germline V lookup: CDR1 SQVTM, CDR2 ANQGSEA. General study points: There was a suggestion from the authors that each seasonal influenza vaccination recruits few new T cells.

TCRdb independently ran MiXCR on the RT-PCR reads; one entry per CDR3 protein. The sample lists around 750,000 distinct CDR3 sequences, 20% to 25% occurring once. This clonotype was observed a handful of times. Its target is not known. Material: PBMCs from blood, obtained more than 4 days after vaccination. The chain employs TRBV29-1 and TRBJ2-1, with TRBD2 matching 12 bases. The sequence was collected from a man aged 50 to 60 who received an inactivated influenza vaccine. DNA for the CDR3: TGCAGCGTTCTGCGAAGGGCTAGCGGGAGGGTCAATGAGCAGTTCTTC. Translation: CSVLRRASGRVNEQFF.